The clone carrying this TCR beta chain was recorded at least ten times. Its antigen is not known. This entry is derived from a study of blood T cells in healthy people across ages. Overall study: Template switching retrieved approximately one barcoded beta molecule for each two T cells. Study-wide results and caveats: The CMV status of each donor remained undetermined, and this could have confounded shifts in expanded clonotypes.

Sample-barcoded 5' priming and a J-beta primer mix drove a second PCR of roughly 7 to 11 cycles. Tags on each cDNA molecule came from a template-switch adaptor with 12 random nucleotides. TCRdb re-analysed the 5' RACE reads in MiXCR, keeping a single row per CDR3 protein. Here the sample spans approximately 810,000 distinct CDR3 sequences, more than 25% being singletons. The germline CDR1 and CDR2 sequences are DFQATT and SNEGSKA (reference sequence). With V trimmed by 6 bases and J by 6 bases, 10 bases remained unmatched. CDR3 size: 14 residues. Sequences were obtained from blood. V and J are TRBV20-1 and TRBJ2-3; 9 bases line up with TRBD2. The source is a woman older than 75 in good health. CDR3 residues: CSATEGLATDTQYF. In DNA form, the CDR3 reads TGCAGTGCGACCGAGGGACTAGCCACGGATACGCAGTATTTT.